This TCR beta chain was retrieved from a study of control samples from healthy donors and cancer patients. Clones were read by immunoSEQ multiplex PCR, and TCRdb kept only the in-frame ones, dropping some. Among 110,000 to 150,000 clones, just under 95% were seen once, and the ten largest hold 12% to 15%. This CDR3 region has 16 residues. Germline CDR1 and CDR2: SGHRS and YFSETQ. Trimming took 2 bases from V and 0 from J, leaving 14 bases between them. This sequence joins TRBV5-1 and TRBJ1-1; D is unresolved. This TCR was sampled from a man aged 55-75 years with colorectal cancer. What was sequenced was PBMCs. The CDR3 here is CASSFLEAALNTEAFF. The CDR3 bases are TGCGCCAGCAGCTTCTTGGAGGCAGCCTTGAACACTGAAGCTTTCTTT.